Listed here are 30 T cell receptor beta chains from one sample, sequenced in a study of T cell changes during pregnancy in multiple sclerosis. Sequencing was performed with immunoSEQ multiplex PCR; in TCRdb, only in-frame clones are kept and a portion is missing. Of 50,000 to 65,000 clones listed, roughly nine tenths are singletons. Sequences were derived from CD4+ T cells from peripheral blood mononuclear cells, sampled in the first trimester of pregnancy. The receptors were gathered from a female donor with multiple sclerosis, enrolled in a pregnancy study.

Only one count was recorded for this clone. The chain joins TRBV7-2 to TRBJ2-5; TRBD1 might be the D (6 bases). The length of the CDR3 is 15 residues. The V end lost 4 bases, the J end lost 0 bases, and 12 bases lay between the germline ends. The germline gives CDR1 SGHTA, CDR2 FQGNSA. In DNA, the CDR3 is TGTGCCAGCAGCTGGGGGTGGACAGACCAAGAGACCCAGTACTTC. This encodes CASSWGWTDQETQYF.

The CDR3 coding sequence is TGCGCCAGCCACTTCAGTTTGGGGGCCCAGGAGACCCAGTACTTC. It specifies CASHFSLGAQETQYF. The gene calls are TRBV5-1 and TRBJ2-5; D perhaps matches TRBD1 (6 bases). Per germline, CDR1 SGHRS and CDR2 YFSETQ. Deletions cut 7 bases from V and 5 bases from J, with 21 bases between. The CDR3 sequence is 15 residues long.

J is TRBJ2-3 and V is TRBV7-3; TRBD2 aligns across 7 bases. V shed 5 bases, J shed 1 base, and the junction held 12 bases outside the gene matches. Germline V lookup: CDR1 SGHTA, CDR2 FQGTGA. The CDR3 length is 17 residues. The CDR3 loop is CASSPFSRGDRTDTQYF. Here the CDR3 DNA reads TGTGCCAGCAGCCCGTTCAGTCGGGGGGACCGCACAGATACGCAGTATTTT.

This clone was observed a few times. This chain connects TRBV5-5 to TRBJ2-3, with D perhaps TRBD2 (6 bases). V was cut by 0 bases and J by 5 bases, with 10 bases left in between. The CDR3 runs 14 residues. Germline V gives CDR1 SGHKS, CDR2 YYEKEE (reference sequence). CDR3 in amino acids: CASSLEGRGDTQYF. In nucleotides, the CDR3 is TGTGCCAGCAGCTTGGAGGGGCGGGGAGATACGCAGTATTTT.

The CDR3 sequence is CASSWGRTSGGYNEQFF. The DNA for the CDR3 is TGTGCCAGCAGCTGGGGGCGGACTAGCGGGGGATACAATGAGCAGTTCTTC. The rearrangement links TRBV7-2 to TRBJ2-1; 13 bases map to TRBD2. V was clipped by 4 bases and J by 4 bases; unmatched bases: 7. The CDR3 loop spans 17 amino acids. Germline loops: CDR1 SGHTA, CDR2 FQGNSA. The full variable domain, rest sourced from reference TRBV7-2 and TRBJ2-1, is GAGVSQSPSNKVTEKGKDVELRCDPISGHTALYWYRQSLGQGLEFLIYFQGNSAPDKSGLPSDRFSAERTGGSVSTLTIQRTQQEDSAVYLCASSWGRTSGGYNEQFFGPGTRLTVL.

The chain recombines TRBV11-3 with TRBJ2-3; 15 nucleotides agree with TRBD2. Per germline, CDR1 SGHNT and CDR2 YENEEA. The ends lost 5 bases at V and 7 bases at J; junction bases unmatched: 4. CDR3 length: 15 residues. For the CDR3, the DNA is TGTGCCAGCAGCGACGGGACTAGCGGGAGGCATACGCAGTATTTT. Translated: CASSDGTSGRHTQYF. Together with reference TRBV11-3 and TRBJ2-3, the CDR3 gives the full variable domain: EAGVVQSPRYKIIEKKQPVAFWCNPISGHNTLYWYLQNLGQGPELLIRYENEEAVDDSQLPKDRFSAERLKGVDSTLKIQPAELGDSAVYLCASSDGTSGRHTQYFGPGTRLTVL.

The chain is built from TRBV21-1 and TRBJ1-2. TRBV21-1 is marked as a pseudogene. CDR3 length: 13 residues. CDR3 sequence reads: CASNFIPDYGYTF. The CDR3 DNA sequence: TGTGCCAGCAACTTCATCCCGGACTATGGCTACACCTTC.

The rearrangement joins TRBV7-2 to TRBJ2-1; 12 nucleotides match TRBD2. Per the germline V gene, CDR1 is SGHTA and CDR2 is FQGNSA. Trimming cost V 5 bases and J 5 bases; bases outside gene matches: 4. There are 15 residues in the CDR3. CDR3 nucleotides: TGTGCCAGCAGCCGACTAGCGGGGGCTGACAATGAGCAGTTCTTC. Its protein is CASSRLAGADNEQFF.

The V call is TRBV7-2, the J call TRBJ1-4; tentatively, D is TRBD1 (6 bases). With 0 bases removed from V and 10 bases from J, the gap between germline ends came to 18 bases. CDR1 is SGHTA, CDR2 FQGNSA, per germline. This CDR3 has 16 amino acids. Here the CDR3 DNA reads TGTGCCAGCAGCTTAGCGGGTCGAGCAGGGGTCGGAAAACTGTTTTTT. Translation: CASSLAGRAGVGKLFF.

The chain recombines TRBV29-1 with TRBJ1-6; a possible D gene is TRBD1 (6 bases). Deletions cut 6 bases from V and 9 bases from J, with 12 bases between. The CDR3 runs to 12 residues. CDR1 and CDR2 (germline): SQVTM, ANQGSEA. The DNA of the CDR3 is TGCAGCGTCCGGACAGAGGGTTCACCCCTCCACTTT. Residues: CSVRTEGSPLHF.

The chain links TRBV5-1 to TRBJ2-7, with a possible D match to TRBD2 (7 bases). The V end lost 7 bases, the J end lost 6 bases, and 26 bases lay between the germline ends. Per the germline V gene, CDR1 is SGHRS and CDR2 is YFSETQ. The CDR3 covers 16 residues. The CDR3 region is CASGMGGLGGGSEQYF. The CDR3 nucleotides read TGCGCCAGCGGCATGGGGGGTTTGGGGGGGGGCTCCGAGCAGTACTTC.

V usage is TRBV11-1 and J usage is TRBJ2-5, with a weak D call TRBD1 (6 bases). The CDR3 extends over 15 amino acids. Germline values: CDR1 SGHAT, CDR2 FQDESV (reference sequence). Trimming took off 3 bases at V and 5 bases at J, with 16 bases between the two ends. In DNA form, the CDR3 reads TGTGCCAGCAGCTTGGTGGCATCAGGGGTGGAGACCCAGTACTTC. This sequence encodes CASSLVASGVETQYF.

V is TRBV9 and J is TRBJ2-7; D might be TRBD2 (5 bases). Germline CDR1 reads SGDLS; CDR2 reads YYNGEE. V was clipped by 0 bases and J by 3 bases, with 13 bases between them. CDR3 length: 15 residues. Written as DNA, the CDR3 is TGTGCCAGCAGCGTAGTTCGGGGATACTACTACGAGCAGTACTTC. Its protein is CASSVVRGYYYEQYF.

The chain is built from TRBV11-2 and TRBJ1-2; TRBD1 is a possible D gene (6 bases). The CDR3 sequence is 16 residues long. The V end lost 1 base, the J end lost 6 bases, and 18 bases lay between the germline ends. Germline V gene sequence: CDR1 SGHAT, CDR2 FQNNGV. The CDR3 sequence: CASSLVLGRGPHGYTF. Here the CDR3 DNA reads TGTGCCAGCAGCTTAGTTTTAGGCAGGGGTCCCCATGGCTACACCTTC.

The CDR3 reads CASSIHRAPGANVLTF. CDR3 nucleotides: TGTGCCAGCAGCATCCACAGGGCCCCTGGGGCCAACGTCCTGACTTTC. The chain recombines TRBV7-3 with TRBJ2-6; possible D gene TRBD1, 6 bases. The CDR3 covers 16 residues. Germline-derived CDR1 and CDR2 are SGHTA and FQGTGA. Deletions cut 5 bases from V and 2 bases from J, with 13 bases between.

V and J are TRBV7-2 and TRBJ1-1; D is uncertain. Trimming shortened V by 4 bases and J by 6 bases, and 12 bases separated the two germline ends. The CDR3 totals 13 residues. The germline gives CDR1 SGHTA, CDR2 FQGNSA. The CDR3 spells CASSSTAFSEAFF. The CDR3, as DNA: TGTGCCAGCAGCTCCACAGCTTTTTCTGAAGCTTTCTTT.

This clone was found a few times. This chain joins TRBV18 and TRBJ2-5; D is ambiguous. Trimming stripped 3 bases from V and 4 bases from J, with 21 bases between. Germline CDR1 is KGHSH and CDR2 is LQKENI. The CDR3 runs to 17 residues. The CDR3 nucleotides are TGTGCCAGCTCACCTGGGCCAAGTACCCCACTTCGAGAGACCCAGTACTTC. As protein: CASSPGPSTPLRETQYF.

J is TRBJ2-7 and V is TRBV7-2, with unresolved D. The CDR3 covers 16 residues. Trimming stripped 5 bases from V and 0 bases from J, with 17 bases between. Germline CDR1 reads SGHTA; CDR2 reads FQGNSA. CDR3 region: CASSPPAAVSSYEQYF. CDR3 nucleotides: TGTGCCAGCAGCCCACCCGCGGCGGTTAGCTCCTACGAGCAGTACTTC.

The genes are TRBV11-2 and TRBJ2-1; 12 nucleotides agree with TRBD2. The V and J ends lost 1 base and 2 bases, in that order; junction bases with no gene match: 0. The CDR3 totals 16 residues. Per germline, CDR1 SGHAT and CDR2 FQNNGV. The chain's CDR3 is CASSLASGGAYNEQFF. For the CDR3, the DNA is TGTGCCAGCAGCTTAGCTAGCGGGGGGGCCTACAATGAGCAGTTCTTC.

The chain recombines TRBV9 with TRBJ2-3, with a possible D match to TRBD2 (6 bases). V lost 3 bases and J 4 bases, leaving 12 bases between the germline ends. The CDR3 length is 14 residues. The germline V gene has CDR1 SGDLS and CDR2 YYNGEE. CDR3 amino acids: CASSARGSADTQYF. The DNA of the CDR3 is TGTGCCAGCAGCGCCCGGGGGTCAGCAGATACGCAGTATTTT.

Concerning this clone: Sequence at one end of the junction differs from germline and may be a read error. J is TRBJ2-3 and V is TRBV5-4; a possible D gene is TRBD2 (6 bases). Germline V CDR1 and CDR2: SGHNT, YYREEE (reference sequence). CDR3 length equals 14 residues. The CDR3 is CASSLATSRDTQYF. DNA for the CDR3: TGTGCCAGCAGCTTGGCCACTAGCAGAGATACGCAGTATTTT.

V usage is TRBV7-2 and J usage is TRBJ2-2; D is undetermined. This CDR3 region has 15 residues. Germline CDR1 and CDR2: SGHTA and FQGNSA. Trimming removed 4 bases from V and 2 bases from J, with 11 bases in between. CDR3 DNA sequence: TGTGCCAGCAGCTCGTACTCTACCAACACCGGGGAGCTGTTTTTT. Protein product: CASSSYSTNTGELFF.

The CDR3 DNA reads TGCGCCAGCAGCCTAGAGGACAGGGAGTACAATGAGCAGTTCTTC. Translation gives CASSLEDREYNEQFF. This chain connects TRBV4-3 to TRBJ2-1; 8 nucleotides line up with TRBD1. Germline V gene lookup returns CDR1 LGHNA and CDR2 YSLEER. V was clipped by 4 bases and J by 4 bases; unmatched bases: 6. The CDR3 covers 15 residues.

The V call is TRBV6-6, the J call TRBJ1-1; the D gene is possibly TRBD1 (6 bases). CDR3 length: 14 amino acids. Trimming cost V 6 bases and J 0 bases, with 11 bases left between them. The germline V gene has CDR1 MNHNY and CDR2 SVGAGI (reference sequence). This CDR3 is CASRPGDMNTEAFF. CDR3 coding DNA: TGTGCCAGCAGACCAGGGGATATGAACACTGAAGCTTTCTTT.

The chain combines TRBV2 with TRBJ1-2; D perhaps matches TRBD1 (6 bases). The CDR3 is 15 amino acids. V was cut by 7 bases and J by 6 bases, with 21 bases left in between. Germline V gene data show CDR1 as SNHLY and CDR2 as FYNNEI. The CDR3 DNA sequence: TGTGCCAGCAACAGGATTCAGGGGTATAGGAATGGCTACACCTTC. It is translated as CASNRIQGYRNGYTF.

The genes are TRBV6-1 and TRBJ2-7; possible D gene TRBD2, 6 bases. The CDR3 length is 13 residues. Per the germline V gene, CDR1 is MNHNS and CDR2 is SASEGT. V was clipped by 6 bases and J by 3 bases, with 12 bases between them. CDR3 residues: CASRPGLFYEQYF. The DNA for the CDR3 is TGTGCCAGCAGACCCGGACTATTCTACGAGCAGTACTTC.

The chain has TRBV4-3 and TRBJ1-1; 8 bases are shared with TRBD1. The trim removed 4 bases at V and 5 bases at J, leaving 6 bases unmatched. CDR3 size: 14 residues. In germline, CDR1 is LGHNA, CDR2 YSLEER. This CDR3 is CASSRTGSFTEAFF. DNA for the CDR3: TGCGCCAGCAGCCGGACAGGGAGTTTTACTGAAGCTTTCTTT.

The rearrangement joins TRBV10-3 to TRBJ2-7, with 7 nucleotides matching TRBD1. Per the germline V gene, CDR1 is ENHRY and CDR2 is SYGVKD. There are 17 residues in the CDR3. The V gene end was trimmed by 2 bases and the J gene end by 0 bases; junction bases not matched to a gene: 10. In nucleotides, the CDR3 is TGTGCCATCAGTGAGCAGGTTTTTCGGGACAGCTCCTACGAGCAGTACTTC. Protein: CAISEQVFRDSSYEQYF.

The rearrangement joins TRBV25-1 to TRBJ2-3; 7 nucleotides align to TRBD1. The germline CDR1 and CDR2 sequences are MGHDK and SYGVNS. V shed 4 bases and J 4 bases; nucleotides not matched to a gene: 5. CDR3 length: 14 amino acids. The CDR3 protein is CASSGQGESDTQYF. The CDR3 coding sequence is TGTGCCAGCAGTGGACAGGGAGAATCAGATACGCAGTATTTT.

This clone was picked up a small number of times. The J gene is TRBJ1-6, the V gene TRBV5-6; D may be TRBD1 (6 bases). Trimming removed 3 bases at V and 7 bases at J, with 20 bases between. The CDR3 sequence is 17 residues long. Per germline, CDR1 SGHDT and CDR2 YYEEEE. The chain's CDR3 is CASSSRTAMTTNSPLHF. Here the CDR3 DNA reads TGTGCCAGCAGCTCGCGGACAGCTATGACCACCAATTCACCCCTCCACTTT. Combining the CDR3 with reference TRBV5-6 and TRBJ1-6 gives the whole variable domain DAGVTQSPTHLIKTRGQQVTLRCSPKSGHDTVSWYQQALGQGPQFIFQYYEEEERQRGNFPDRFSGHQFPNYSSELNVNALLLGDSALYLCASSSRTAMTTNSPLHFGNGTRLTVT.